The sample holds a few counts of the clone carrying this T cell receptor (beta chain). This record belongs to a study of high-grade serous ovarian cancer treatment subgroups. Tumor tissue was taken before any definitive surgery or chemotherapy was given. Per germline, CDR1 MDHEN and CDR2 SYDVKM. V gave up 9 bases and J gave up 0 bases, with 14 bases separating them. The CDR3 is 14 amino acids. Measured with immunoSEQ multiplex PCR; TCRdb has only the in-frame clones, and not every one. This table has about 16,000 clones, approximately 71% appearing once. The chain has TRBV28 and TRBJ1-1; maybe TRBD1 (5 bases). Sequenced: tumor tissue. The sequence was obtained from a human donor with high-grade serous ovarian cancer. CDR3 sequence reads: CASSPGRMNTEAFF. The CDR3 DNA reads as TGTGCCAGTTCTCCGGGACGGATGAACACTGAAGCTTTCTTT.